One sample yielded the 30 T cell receptor beta chains listed below, sequenced in a study of cytomegalovirus exposure and HLA in healthy donors. It was with 60 Vbeta and 13 Jbeta primers that the PCR ran. This table comes from immunoSEQ multiplex PCR, and its TCRdb copy is limited to in-frame clones, with some not included. The sample lists some 200,000 clones, roughly 78% occurring once. Sequencing was carried out using PBMCs. Source of these receptors: a girl aged 10-17 years in good health and CMV-seropositive.

This chain joins TRBV14 and TRBJ2-3, with 8 bases that match TRBD2. V was clipped by 0 bases and J by 6 bases; unmatched bases: 11. From germline, CDR1 is SGHDN and CDR2 FVKESK. The CDR3 has 17 residues. The CDR3 DNA follows: TGTGCCAGCAGCCAAGATTACCGGGGGGGGCCATGGGATACGCAGTATTTT. This encodes CASSQDYRGGPWDTQYF.

The rearrangement joins TRBV7-6 to TRBJ2-7; 9 nucleotides agree with TRBD1. Germline CDR1 is SGHVS and CDR2 is FNYEAQ. V gave up 7 bases and J gave up 2 bases; unmatched junction bases: 6. The CDR3 length is 14 residues. CDR3 residues: CASTNTGGPYEQYF. In DNA form, the CDR3 reads TGTGCCAGCACCAATACAGGGGGCCCCTACGAGCAGTACTTC.

This clone showed up just once. This chain uses TRBV25-1 with TRBJ2-7; no firm D call. The CDR3 is made up of 14 amino acids. Germline V gene sequence: CDR1 MGHDK, CDR2 SYGVNS. Trimming left V 3 bases short and J 4 bases short, with 13 bases between. CDR3 nucleotide sequence: TGTGCCAGCAGTGACCCAGCGCAAACTTACGAGCAGTACTTC. It translates to CASSDPAQTYEQYF.

The DNA for the CDR3 is TGTGCCAGCAGTGAACAATACGAGCAGTACTTC. Translated, it gives CASSEQYEQYF. This rearrangement joins TRBV6-6 to TRBJ2-7; D is unclear. The V gene lost 5 bases and the J gene lost 4 bases, with 6 bases spanning the gap. Germline V gene sequence: CDR1 MNHNY, CDR2 SVGAGI (reference sequence). The CDR3 contains 11 residues.

The chain joins TRBV10-3 to TRBJ1-4; D uncertain. This CDR3 has 13 amino acids. Looked up from germline, CDR1 is ENHRY and CDR2 is SYGVKD. V was cut by 2 bases and J by 1 base, with 2 bases left in between. The CDR3 reads CAISERTNEKLFF. The CDR3 DNA is TGTGCCATCAGTGAGCGAACTAATGAAAAACTGTTTTTT.

The genes are TRBV7-2 and TRBJ2-5; TRBD1 aligns across 8 bases. V lost 2 bases and J lost 5; bases outside the gene matches: 4. The CDR3 is 14 amino acids. Germline values: CDR1 SGHTA, CDR2 FQGNSA. For the CDR3, the DNA is TGTGCCAGCAGCTTAATACAGGGGGTTGAGACCCAGTACTTC. Residues: CASSLIQGVETQYF.

The chain is built from TRBV2 and TRBJ1-4; perhaps TRBD1 as D (5 bases). Germline values: CDR1 SNHLY, CDR2 FYNNEI. V was shortened by 4 bases and J by 1 base, with 13 bases between the two germline ends. The CDR3 totals 16 residues. In DNA, the CDR3 is TGTGCCAGCAGTGTCTGGGGCGGTGGAACTAATGAAAAACTGTTTTTT. Residues: CASSVWGGGTNEKLFF.

The chain couples TRBV4-3 to TRBJ2-5; D possibly corresponds to TRBD2 (6 bases). This CDR3 is 15 amino acids long. V was trimmed by 0 bases and J by 1 base, leaving 9 bases between them. Germline V CDR1 and CDR2: LGHNA, YSLEER. As DNA, the CDR3 is TGCGCCAGCAGCCAAGAAGTAGCGGTCCAAGAGACCCAGTACTTC. This codes for CASSQEVAVQETQYF.

The V and J genes are TRBV10-1 and TRBJ2-1, with 9 bases identical to TRBD1. Germline CDR1 WNHNN, CDR2 SYGVQD (reference sequence). CDR3 length: 15 residues. V dropped 4 bases and J dropped 8; count of bases not matched to a gene: 9. The CDR3 protein is CASSATTGGTYEQFF. As DNA, the CDR3 is TGCGCCAGCAGTGCGACGACAGGGGGGACGTATGAGCAGTTCTTC.

This chain links TRBV9 with TRBJ2-3; tentatively, D is TRBD2 (6 bases). CDR3 length equals 17 residues. V lost 6 bases, J lost 4 bases, and 24 bases lay in between. Germline V gene data show CDR1 as SGDLS and CDR2 as YYNGEE. CDR3 in DNA: TGTGCCAGCAACATCCGAGGAGGGGTCCCATGGGCAGATACGCAGTATTTT. It codes for CASNIRGGVPWADTQYF.

This chain links TRBV5-1 with TRBJ2-3; D is undetermined. V lost 1 base, J lost 0 bases, and 6 bases lay in between. The CDR3 has 14 residues. Germline V gene sequence: CDR1 SGHRS, CDR2 YFSETQ. The CDR3 nucleotides are TGCGCCAGCAGCTTGCCAGCGAGCACAGATACGCAGTATTTT. This translates into CASSLPASTDTQYF.

The chain joins TRBV7-9 to TRBJ1-6, with D possibly TRBD1 on 6 matching bases. V lost 4 bases and J lost 11, with 27 bases in between. This CDR3 is built from 18 residues. CDR1 SEHNR and CDR2 FQNEAQ come from the germline V gene (reference sequence). CDR3: CASSSHTGGLFIPAPLHF. The CDR3 coding sequence is TGTGCCAGCAGCTCCCACACGGGGGGGCTTTTTATTCCAGCACCCCTCCACTTT.

The rearrangement joins TRBV5-4 to TRBJ1-2; 7 positions match TRBD1. The J segment lost 6 bases and the V segment lost 0 bases, leaving 11 bases of the junction unmatched. Germline V CDR1 and CDR2: SGHNT, YYREEE (reference sequence). There are 16 residues in the CDR3. CDR3 DNA: TGTGCCAGCAGCTTGGGAGGGGGCAGGATGCATGATGGCTACACCTTC. Translation gives CASSLGGGRMHDGYTF.

V gene TRBV6-1 combines with J gene TRBJ1-5, with D possibly being TRBD1 (5 bases). The germline CDR1 and CDR2 sequences are MNHNS and SASEGT. The length of the CDR3 is 14 residues. V lost 3 bases and J 4 bases, leaving 10 bases between the germline ends. The DNA for the CDR3 is TGTGCCAGCAGTGAGGTGGGGGGAAATCAGCCCCAGCATTTT. Amino acids: CASSEVGGNQPQHF.

The J gene is TRBJ1-2, the V gene TRBV27; D remains ambiguous. V was pared by 3 bases and J by 0 bases, with 8 bases between. From germline, CDR1 is MNHEY and CDR2 SMNVEV (reference sequence). CDR3 length: 14 amino acids. CDR3 sequence reads: CASSFLSSNYGYTF. The CDR3 bases are TGTGCCAGCAGTTTCCTTAGTTCTAACTATGGCTACACCTTC.

This clone was found once. The gene calls are TRBV4-1 and TRBJ2-1; 9 nucleotides align to TRBD1. V lost 3 bases to trimming and J lost 15 bases; unmatched junction nucleotides: 24. The germline V gene encodes CDR1 MGHRA and CDR2 YSYEKL. This CDR3 is built from 18 residues. The CDR3 DNA sequence: TGCGCCAGCAGCCAGCCCCCTCGGGGACAGGGTTCCGGCGCCCCCCGGTTCTTC. Translating it yields CASSQPPRGQGSGAPRFF.

A remark on this clone: The sample contains more than one DNA sequence encoding this CDR3. The chain links TRBV5-4 to TRBJ1-2, with TRBD1 matching over 12 bases. Trimming at V came to 4 bases and at J to 4 bases, leaving 5 bases not matched to a gene. Germline lookup yields CDR1 SGHNT and CDR2 YYREEE (reference sequence). The CDR3 is 15 residues long. The CDR3 DNA follows: TGTGCCAGCAGCCCCGGGACAGGGGGCGGCTATGGCTACACCTTC. It codes for CASSPGTGGGYGYTF. The full variable domain, in which reference TRBV5-4 and TRBJ1-2 provide the parts outside the CDR3, is ETGVTQSPTHLIKTRGQQVTLRCSSQSGHNTVSWYQQALGQGPQFIFQYYREEENGRGNFPPRFSGLQFPNYSSELNVNALELDDSALYLCASSPGTGGGYGYTFGSGTRLTVV.

This chain joins TRBV5-1 and TRBJ1-6; D perhaps matches TRBD1 (5 bases). This CDR3 spans 15 amino acids. V lost 0 bases and J lost 5, with 9 bases in between. The germline CDR1 and CDR2 sequences are SGHRS and YFSETQ. CDR3 in DNA: TGCGCCAGCAGCTTGGCCGACAGTCATAATTCACCCCTCCACTTT. It is translated as CASSLADSHNSPLHF.

The chain combines TRBV5-1 with TRBJ2-7; 15 positions agree with TRBD2. CDR3 length: 15 amino acids. V lost 7 bases and J lost 6; bases outside the gene matches: 8. Germline lookup yields CDR1 SGHRS and CDR2 YFSETQ. CDR3 bases: TGCGCCAGCGGGACTAGCGGGGGGTTCCCCCTCGAGCAGTACTTC. This codes for CASGTSGGFPLEQYF.

The DNA of the CDR3 is TGTGCCAGTAGTATAGCTAGCGGGGGCTTGGTCCTCTACGAGCAGTACTTC. Its translation: CASSIASGGLVLYEQYF. The gene calls are TRBV19 and TRBJ2-7, with 10 nucleotides matching TRBD2. The J segment lost 3 bases and the V segment lost 1 base, leaving 9 bases of the junction unmatched. This CDR3 has 17 residues. The germline CDR1 and CDR2 sequences are LNHDA and SQIVND (reference sequence).

The CDR3 is CASSFSQLFGYTF. DNA of the CDR3: TGTGCCAGCAGCTTTTCTCAACTTTTTGGCTACACCTTC. This chain connects TRBV7-9 to TRBJ1-2; D remains ambiguous. Germline CDR1 SEHNR, CDR2 FQNEAQ (reference sequence). The ends were cut back, 3 bases at V and 7 bases at J, with 12 bases in the middle. CDR3 size: 13 residues. Filled out from reference TRBV7-9 and TRBJ1-2, the complete variable domain reads DTGVSQNPRHKITKRGQNVTFRCDPISEHNRLYWYRQTLGQGPEFLTYFQNEAQLEKSRLLSDRFSAERPKGSFSTLEIQRTEQGDSAMYLCASSFSQLFGYTFGSGTRLTVV.

This chain uses TRBV6-5 with TRBJ1-2, with 8 nucleotides matching TRBD1. CDR1 is MNHEY and CDR2 is SVGAGI in the germline V gene. CDR3 length equals 14 residues. The V and J ends lost 2 bases and 5 bases, in that order; junction bases with no gene match: 4. CDR3 in DNA: TGTGCCAGCAGTTACCAGGGGGCGGGTTATGGCTACACCTTC. Residues: CASSYQGAGYGYTF.

This chain uses TRBV6-5 with TRBJ2-7; 10 nucleotides align to TRBD2. From germline, CDR1 is MNHEY and CDR2 SVGAGI. The CDR3 has 15 amino acids. V lost 5 bases to trimming and J lost 5 bases; unmatched junction nucleotides: 9. CDR3 sequence: CASSLRPGLAHEQYF. The CDR3 coding sequence is TGTGCCAGCAGTCTACGACCGGGACTAGCGCACGAGCAGTACTTC.

The gene calls are TRBV5-1 and TRBJ2-7; D may be TRBD2 (5 bases). Germline V gene sequence: CDR1 SGHRS, CDR2 YFSETQ. The CDR3 totals 14 residues. Trimming removed 3 bases at V and 0 bases at J, with 10 bases between. This CDR3 reads CASSSVRDSYEQYF. The CDR3 DNA is TGCGCCAGCAGCTCGGTCCGGGACTCCTACGAGCAGTACTTC.

V gene TRBV27 combines with J gene TRBJ2-7, with 8 bases identical to TRBD2. The germline V gene encodes CDR1 MNHEY and CDR2 SMNVEV (reference sequence). The ends lost 6 bases at V and 3 bases at J; junction bases unmatched: 7. The CDR3 totals 14 residues. The CDR3 sequence: CASRPTGGDYEQYF. The CDR3 nucleotides are TGTGCCAGCAGGCCGACGGGGGGGGACTACGAGCAGTACTTC.

The V gene is TRBV11-2, the J gene TRBJ2-2; TRBD2 matches 10 bases. Trimming took 5 bases from V and 2 from J; bases not matched to a gene: 14. Looked up from germline, CDR1 is SGHAT and CDR2 is FQNNGV. CDR3 size: 19 residues. CDR3 region: CASSDSLAGYLLNTGELFF. CDR3 sequence (DNA): TGTGCCAGCAGCGATTCACTAGCGGGATACCTTTTAAACACCGGGGAGCTGTTTTTT.

This chain joins TRBV15 and TRBJ2-2, with TRBD1 matching over 8 bases. The V gene end was trimmed by 0 bases and the J gene end by 4 bases; junction bases not matched to a gene: 4. Germline V CDR1 and CDR2: LNHNV, YYDKDF (reference sequence). The CDR3 spans 16 residues. CDR3 nucleotide sequence: TGTGCCACCAGCAGAGACCCTACAGGGGGCACCGGGGAGCTGTTTTTT. It is translated as CATSRDPTGGTGELFF.

The chain links TRBV5-6 to TRBJ2-5, with 9 bases matching TRBD1. V was pared by 4 bases and J by 9 bases, with 10 bases of the junction left unmatched. The CDR3 sequence is 14 residues long. Germline V gene sequence: CDR1 SGHDT, CDR2 YYEEEE. The CDR3 loop reads CASSLAGQGKAQYF. In DNA form, the CDR3 reads TGTGCCAGCAGCCTTGCGGGACAGGGTAAGGCCCAGTACTTC.

This clone has just a few counts. This sequence joins TRBV4-3 and TRBJ2-1; maybe TRBD1 (6 bases). Trimming took 0 bases from V and 0 from J, leaving 9 bases between them. The CDR3 consists of 16 residues. The V gene's germline CDR1 is LGHNA and CDR2 YSLEER. The CDR3 sequence is CASSQDRGGSYNEQFF. CDR3 DNA: TGCGCCAGCAGCCAAGATAGAGGGGGCTCCTACAATGAGCAGTTCTTC.

The chain couples TRBV10-3 to TRBJ1-6, with D perhaps TRBD1 (6 bases). Trimming took 10 bases from V and 7 from J, leaving 14 bases between them. Germline assignment: CDR1 ENHRY and CDR2 SYGVKD. This CDR3 contains 13 residues. CDR3 protein: CASCRGQNSPLHF. The CDR3 DNA sequence: TGTGCCAGCTGCAGGGGCCAGAATTCACCCCTCCACTTT.